Listed below are T cell receptor beta chains from one sample, sequenced in a study of control samples from healthy donors and cancer patients. Libraries were prepared by immunoSEQ multiplex PCR; TCRdb keeps only in-frame clonotypes and omits some of them. The table has about 160,000 clones, approximately 94% seen once; the top ten hold about 14%. Sequencing was performed on PBMCs. These receptors originate from a man aged 55 to 70 with colorectal cancer. CDR3s include the opening cysteine and the closing phenylalanine or tryptophan. D genes are given only for firm matches. Some rows mark clone size as missing; the rest say once, few, many or name a class of expanded clone.

CASRIIGGDHTGELFF,TGTGCCAGCAGAATAATAGGGGGGGATCACACCGGGGAGCTGTTTTTT,16,TRBV7-9,TRBJ2-2,.,.
CASSQGPGQGKGYTF,TGTGCCAGCAGCCAAGGCCCCGGGCAGGGGAAAGGCTACACCTTC,15,TRBV3-1/TRBV3-2,TRBJ1-2,.,.
CASSVGTGGGQPQHF,TGTGCCAGCAGCGTTGGGACAGGGGGAGGTCAGCCCCAGCATTTT,15,TRBV11-2,TRBJ1-5,TRBD1,.
CASSHITGTLPTRYEQYF,TGCGCCAGCAGCCATATTACCGGGACTCTTCCCACCCGCTACGAGCAGTACTTC,18,TRBV4-1,TRBJ2-7,.,.
CASSESQGRGANQPQHF,TGTGCCAGCAGTGAGAGTCAGGGTCGGGGGGCCAATCAGCCCCAGCATTTT,17,TRBV2,TRBJ1-5,.,once
CASSLEGGQLFF,TGTGCCAGCAGCTTAGAAGGCGGCCAACTGTTTTTT,12,TRBV11-2,TRBJ1-4,.,.
CASSLLRGGANIQYF,TGTGCCAGCAGCTTATTAAGGGGTGGGGCAAACATTCAGTACTTC,15,TRBV7-2,TRBJ2-4,.,.
CASSPGLAGGETQYF,TGTGCCAGTAGTCCCGGACTAGCGGGGGGAGAGACCCAGTACTTC,15,TRBV19,TRBJ2-5,TRBD2,.
CASSLASSQETQYF,TGTGCCAGTAGTCTAGCGTCGAGTCAAGAGACCCAGTACTTC,14,TRBV19,TRBJ2-5,.,.
CASIGGNEAFF,TGTGCCAGCATTGGGGGAAATGAAGCTTTCTTT,11,TRBV5-8,TRBJ1-1,.,.
CASSLAEVAGPQETQYF,TGTGCCAGCAGCTTAGCTGAGGTAGCGGGACCTCAAGAGACCCAGTACTTC,17,TRBV7-9,TRBJ2-5,TRBD2,.
CASSHSGAYGYTF,TGTGCCAGCAGCCACTCCGGCGCGTATGGCTACACCTTC,13,TRBV3-1/TRBV3-2,TRBJ1-2,.,.
CASRRYNEQFF,TGTGCCAGCAGGCGCTACAATGAGCAGTTCTTC,11,TRBV6-5,TRBJ2-1,.,.
CASSQDWAGRDNEKLFF,TGCGCCAGCAGCCAAGACTGGGCAGGGCGGGATAATGAAAAACTGTTTTTT,17,TRBV4-1,TRBJ1-4,.,once
CASSLQGAFTKLFF,TGTGCCAGCAGCTTACAGGGGGCCTTTACGAAACTGTTTTTT,14,TRBV7-2,TRBJ1-4,TRBD1,.
CASSPGQVGEEKLFF,TGTGCCAGCTCACCAGGACAGGTCGGTGAAGAAAAACTGTTTTTT,15,TRBV18,TRBJ1-4,TRBD1,few
CASSRTGTGEQYF,TGTGCCAGCAGCCGGACAGGGACGGGCGAGCAGTACTTC,13,TRBV5-5,TRBJ2-7,TRBD1,once
CASSKQGSGYTF,TGTGCCAGTAGCAAACAGGGAAGCGGCTACACCTTC,12,TRBV19,TRBJ1-2,.,.
CASSKTVAKNIQYF,TGTGCCAGCAGCAAGACAGTAGCCAAAAACATTCAGTACTTC,14,TRBV11-1,TRBJ2-4,.,.
CATSGESGVHNEQFF,TGTGCCACCAGTGGAGAGAGCGGGGTGCACAATGAGCAGTTCTTC,15,TRBV24-1,TRBJ2-1,TRBD2,.
CASSTLDTQYF,TGTGCCAGCAGTACACTAGATACGCAGTATTTT,11,TRBV2,TRBJ2-3,.,once
CASSEKRGAVGYF,TGTGCCAGCAGTGAAAAGCGGGGGGCGGTAGGGTACTTC,13,TRBV6-1,TRBJ2-5,TRBD2,.
CASSHSTGVYGYTF,TGTGCCAGCAGCCACTCGACAGGGGTCTATGGCTACACCTTC,14,TRBV3-1/TRBV3-2,TRBJ1-2,TRBD1,.
CASSPGGRLNTEAFF,TGTGCCAGCAGCCCTGGGGGGCGGCTGAACACTGAAGCTTTCTTT,15,TRBV3-1/TRBV3-2,TRBJ1-1,.,once
CASNRGVYEQYF,TGTGCCAGCAACCGTGGCGTCTACGAGCAGTACTTC,12,TRBV6-5,TRBJ2-7,.,.
CASSLALGTRQETQYF,TGTGCCAGCAGCTTGGCTCTGGGGACGAGGCAAGAGACCCAGTACTTC,16,TRBV5-8,TRBJ2-5,.,.
CASSIGGGISNYGYTF,TGTGCCAGTAGTATTGGCGGGGGGATTTCAAACTATGGCTACACCTTC,16,TRBV19,TRBJ1-2,.,.
CASSTGQGNYGYTF,TGTGCCAGTAGTACGGGACAGGGGAACTATGGCTACACCTTC,14,TRBV19,TRBJ1-2,TRBD1,.
CASSQQAYQETQYF,TGTGCCAGTAGCCAACAGGCTTACCAAGAGACCCAGTACTTC,14,TRBV19,TRBJ2-5,.,.
CASSPQGTFGNTIYF,TGTGCCAGTAGTCCACAGGGCACTTTTGGAAACACCATATATTTT,15,TRBV19,TRBJ1-3,.,.
CASSPGYLSKTQYF,TGTGCCAGCTCACCGGGTTATTTGTCGAAGACCCAGTACTTC,14,TRBV18,TRBJ2-5,.,.
CASSLEGQRLWGQFF,TGCGCCAGCAGCTTGGAGGGACAGCGCCTTTGGGGGCAGTTCTTC,15,TRBV5-1,TRBJ2-1,TRBD1,.
CASSQDGMGNTEAFF,TGCGCCAGCAGCCAAGACGGGATGGGGAACACTGAAGCTTTCTTT,15,TRBV4-3,TRBJ1-1,.,.
CASSSDRGASEAFF,TGTGCCAGCAGCTCCGACAGGGGCGCCTCTGAAGCTTTCTTT,14,TRBV7-9,TRBJ1-1,TRBD1,.
CASSPGDSFETQYF,TGCGCCAGCAGCCCCGGGGACTCGTTTGAGACCCAGTACTTC,14,TRBV5-1,TRBJ2-5,.,.
CASSPPGGGTDTQYF,TGTGCCAGCTCACCACCGGGGGGCGGCACAGATACGCAGTATTTT,15,TRBV18,TRBJ2-3,.,.
CARPRRETQYF,TGTGCCAGACCCCGTAGGGAGACCCAGTACTTC,11,TRBV21-1,TRBJ2-5,.,.
CASSHSSGGPSTDTQYF,TGTGCCAGCAGCCATTCTAGCGGGGGGCCTAGCACAGATACGCAGTATTTT,17,TRBV3-1/TRBV3-2,TRBJ2-3,TRBD2,.
CASSARTGSRDTIYF,TGTGCCAGCAGCGCCCGGACAGGGAGTAGGGACACCATATATTTT,15,TRBV9,TRBJ1-3,TRBD1,.
CASSEWGGGGNTIYF,TGTGCCAGCAGTGAATGGGGAGGGGGTGGAAACACCATATATTTT,15,TRBV25-1,TRBJ1-3,.,once
CASSKGTGGFRYGYTF,TGTGCCAGCAGCAAAGGGACAGGGGGATTTCGGTATGGCTACACCTTC,16,TRBV21-1,TRBJ1-2,.,once
CASSPRDPLRAFF,TGTGCCAGCAGTCCCCGGGACCCACTGAGGGCTTTCTTT,13,TRBV27,TRBJ1-1,.,.
CASSQGDRGTDTQYF,TGCGCCAGCAGCCAAGGGGACAGGGGCACAGATACGCAGTATTTT,15,TRBV4-1,TRBJ2-3,TRBD1,.
CAWSVNNQPQHF,TGTGCCTGGAGTGTTAATAATCAGCCCCAGCATTTT,12,TRBV30,TRBJ1-5,.,.
CASSLAGINEQFF,TGTGCCAGCAGCTTAGCCGGGATCAATGAGCAGTTCTTC,13,TRBV7-9,TRBJ2-1,.,.
CSASRGNQETQYF,TGCAGCGCGTCGCGGGGGAACCAAGAGACCCAGTACTTC,13,TRBV29-1,TRBJ2-5,TRBD2,once
CASRDGRSKAGGYTF,TGTGCCAGCAGGGACGGACGGTCCAAGGCTGGTGGCTACACCTTC,15,TRBV2,TRBJ1-2,.,.
CASSESYTGELFF,TGCGCCAGCAGTGAGAGCTACACCGGGGAGCTGTTTTTT,13,TRBV10-2,TRBJ2-2,.,.
CASSIRGALNQPQHF,TGTGCCAGTAGTATAAGGGGGGCACTGAATCAGCCCCAGCATTTT,15,TRBV19,TRBJ1-5,.,.
CASSMGQGAGAFF,TGTGCCAGTAGTATGGGGCAGGGGGCTGGAGCTTTCTTT,13,TRBV19,TRBJ1-1,TRBD1,.
CASSYSGWREQYF,TGTGCCAGCAGTTACTCGGGGTGGAGGGAGCAGTACTTC,13,TRBV6-2/TRBV6-3,TRBJ2-7,.,.
CASSKNGTLNTEAFF,TGTGCCAGCAGCAAAAATGGTACTCTGAACACTGAAGCTTTCTTT,15,TRBV21-1,TRBJ1-1,.,.
CASSYGPSGVGGEQFF,TGTGCCAGCAGTTACGGTCCTAGCGGGGTAGGAGGTGAGCAGTTCTTC,16,TRBV6-2/TRBV6-3,TRBJ2-1,TRBD2,.
CASSYSGDTYTGELFF,TGTGCCAGCAGTTACTCGGGGGACACTTACACCGGGGAGCTGTTTTTT,16,TRBV6-5,TRBJ2-2,.,.
CASSPQTGTNEKLFF,TGTGCCAGCAGCCCACAGACAGGGACTAATGAAAAACTGTTTTTT,15,TRBV9,TRBJ1-4,TRBD1,.
CASSLGQGQGTEAFF,TGTGCCAGCAGCTTAGGACAGGGGCAGGGCACTGAAGCTTTCTTT,15,TRBV11-2,TRBJ1-1,TRBD1,.
CASSPKGFSTNEKLFF,TGTGCCAGCAGCCCGAAGGGGTTCTCAACTAATGAAAAACTGTTTTTT,16,TRBV7-9,TRBJ1-4,.,.
CASSQGRIAGITADTQYF,TGCGCCAGCAGTCAGGGTAGGATAGCGGGAATTACAGCAGATACGCAGTATTTT,18,TRBV4-1,TRBJ2-3,TRBD2,once
CASSFGSGGSSSYNEQFF,TGTGCCAGCAGCTTCGGCAGCGGGGGGTCGAGCTCCTACAATGAGCAGTTCTTC,18,TRBV5-5,TRBJ2-1,TRBD2,.